The sequence of this T cell receptor (beta chain) was determined in a study of T cells after yellow fever vaccination. Study-level background: Libraries from low-cell-number fractions were prepared with the SMART-Seq v4 Ultra Low Input RNA kit.

The TCR cDNA carried a universal primer site and UMIs from 5'RACE template switching. TCRdb reprocessed the 5' RACE reads with MiXCR, giving one entry per CDR3 protein. Of about 170,000 distinct CDR3 sequences in the sample, approximately 11% were seen once. Study-level results: The booster response re-showed most primary clones: approximately 97% CD4, over 80% CD8. Contaminants from the bulk population, in the form of abundant clonotypes, could be found in FACS-sorted repertoires.

Germline CDR1 reads SQVTM; CDR2 reads ANQGSEA. The CDR3 is made up of 11 amino acids. Trimming took 7 bases from V and 11 from J, leaving 17 bases between them. This clonotype is medium-sized within its sample. Its matching antigen is unknown. The chain recombines TRBV29-1 with TRBJ1-2, with D hard to call. This sequence was found in a man aged 18 to 29 who received the YFV17D yellow fever vaccine. The material was CD8+ T cells sorted from PBMCs, obtained 15 days after the yellow fever booster vaccination. CDR3 amino acids: CSAWRQFEYTF. The CDR3 DNA sequence: TGCAGCGCCTGGAGACAATTCGAGTACACCTTC.